The 19 T cell receptor beta chains presented below share a single source sample, sequenced in a study of blood T cell repertoires in COVID-19. Sequenced by immunoSEQ multiplex PCR; TCRdb stores in-frame clones only, minus some. In the table there are under 400,000 clones, about 87% of which are singletons. The material sequenced was PBMCs or T cells enriched from blood (not recorded which). The receptor source for this set is a man aged 35 to 55 in a cohort exposed to, infected with or recovered from COVID-19 (not recorded which).

This clone has a handful of counts. The CDR3 sequence is CAAQGQGDTEAFF. The CDR3 DNA follows: TGTGCCGCCCAGGGACAGGGGGACACTGAAGCTTTCTTT. The genes are TRBV30 and TRBJ1-1, with 11 bases fitting TRBD1. With V trimmed by 8 bases and J by 3 bases, 5 bases remained unmatched. Germline V gene sequence: CDR1 GTSNPN, CDR2 SVGIG (reference sequence). CDR3 size: 13 residues.

CDR3 region: CASTASMGQVNQPQHF. Here the CDR3 DNA reads TGTGCCAGTACCGCCAGCATGGGACAGGTCAATCAGCCCCAGCATTTT. The rearrangement links TRBV19 to TRBJ1-5, with 8 nucleotides matching TRBD1. The trim removed 7 bases at V and 3 bases at J, leaving 11 bases unmatched. Germline V gives CDR1 LNHDA, CDR2 SQIVND (reference sequence). CDR3 size: 16 residues.

The genes are TRBV7-9 and TRBJ1-3; 12 nucleotides match TRBD1. With V trimmed by 1 base and J by 0 bases, 1 base remained unmatched. CDR3 length equals 17 residues. Germline CDR1 is SEHNR and CDR2 is FQNEAQ (reference sequence). CDR3 sequence (DNA): TGTGCCAGCAGCTTAGGGGGACAGGGGGCCTCTGGAAACACCATATATTTT. Translating it yields CASSLGGQGASGNTIYF.

The chain combines TRBV10-3 with TRBJ1-1; 7 nucleotides line up with TRBD1. Germline V lookup: CDR1 ENHRY, CDR2 SYGVKD. CDR3 length: 15 amino acids. Trimming cost V 6 bases and J 1 base; bases outside gene matches: 8. The CDR3 spells CAIRETGARNTEAFF. The CDR3 nucleotides read TGTGCCATCAGAGAAACAGGGGCCCGGAACACTGAAGCTTTCTTT.

The rearrangement uses TRBV11-3 and TRBJ2-1; the D gene is possibly TRBD2 (5 bases). This CDR3 contains 15 residues. Germline loops: CDR1 SGHNT, CDR2 YENEEA. V gave up 1 base and J gave up 6 bases, with 13 bases separating them. The CDR3 DNA follows: TGTGCCAGCAGCTTAGGTGCAGGACTCCCCAATGAGCAGTTCTTC. Translated: CASSLGAGLPNEQFF.

V is TRBV2 and J is TRBJ2-3; 10 bases map to TRBD2. The junction had 6 bases not matched to a gene; V was cut back by 0 bases and J by 3 bases. The germline V gene has CDR1 SNHLY and CDR2 FYNNEI. The CDR3 spans 17 residues. The CDR3 DNA reads as TGTGCCAGCAGTGAAGCGCTTCTGGGACTAGCGACAGATACGCAGTATTTT. This translates into CASSEALLGLATDTQYF.

A note on this clone: With a much larger clone just one base away, this may be a read error. The V call is TRBV7-6, the J call TRBJ1-2; 7 positions match TRBD1. The CDR3 runs 13 residues. Germline CDR1 and CDR2: SGHVS and FNYEAQ. The junction had 4 bases not matched to a gene; V was cut back by 1 base and J by 8 bases. CDR3 region: CASSLGQGGGYTF. DNA of the CDR3: TGTGCCAGCAGCTTAGGACAGGGCGGCGGCTACACCTTC. Combining the CDR3 with reference TRBV7-6 and TRBJ1-2 gives the whole variable domain GAGVSQSPRYKVTKRGQDVALRCDPISGHVSLYWYRQALGQGPEFLTYFNYEAQQDKSGLPNDRFSAERPEGSISTLTIQRTEQRDSAMYRCASSLGQGGGYTFGSGTRLTVV.

The chain has TRBV7-2 and TRBJ1-1; TRBD1 is a possible D gene (6 bases). The CDR3 runs 16 residues. V lost 2 bases to trimming and J lost 1 base, with 14 bases between them. Germline V lookup: CDR1 SGHTA, CDR2 FQGNSA. CDR3: CASSLRQGYRNTEAFF. CDR3 in DNA: TGTGCCAGCAGCTTAAGGCAGGGGTATAGGAACACTGAAGCTTTCTTT. The complete variable domain, with remaining parts taken from reference TRBV7-2 and TRBJ1-1, reads GAGVSQSPSNKVTEKGKDVELRCDPISGHTALYWYRQSLGQGLEFLIYFQGNSAPDKSGLPSDRFSAERTGGSVSTLTIQRTQQEDSAVYLCASSLRQGYRNTEAFFGQGTRLTVV.

The sample holds a few counts of this clone. The rearrangement uses TRBV3-1 (or the pseudogene TRBV3-2) and TRBJ2-2; D is undetermined. The CDR3 extends over 16 amino acids. CDR1 is LGHDT, CDR2 YNNKEL, per germline (reference sequence). Deletions cut 4 bases from V and 5 bases from J, with 17 bases between. This chain's CDR3 is CASSPRVPARTGELFF. The DNA of the CDR3 is TGTGCCAGCAGCCCTCGGGTCCCGGCGAGAACCGGGGAGCTGTTTTTT.

The chain uses TRBV7-3 and TRBJ2-1; tentative D call: TRBD2 (5 bases). V lost 6 bases to trimming and J lost 2 bases, with 14 bases between them. CDR1 is SGHTA, CDR2 FQGTGA, per germline. This CDR3 region has 15 residues. This chain's CDR3 is CASSKTGTAYNEQFF. CDR3 DNA sequence: TGTGCCAGCAGTAAAACGGGAACAGCCTACAATGAGCAGTTCTTC.

The CDR3, as DNA: TGTGCCAGCTCACCACCAGTGGGAGCTTACTACAATGAGCAGTTCTTC. This sequence encodes CASSPPVGAYYNEQFF. The chain joins TRBV18 to TRBJ2-1, with D possibly TRBD2 on 5 matching bases. The CDR3 sequence is 16 residues long. The V gene lost 0 bases and the J gene lost 3 bases, with 12 bases spanning the gap. Per the germline V gene, CDR1 is KGHSH and CDR2 is LQKENI.

Only a few counts were recorded for this clone. The gene calls are TRBV19 and TRBJ2-7; TRBD2 matches at 13 bases. This CDR3 has 16 residues. The ends lost 4 bases at V and 4 bases at J; junction bases unmatched: 7. Germline-derived CDR1 and CDR2 are LNHDA and SQIVND (reference sequence). CDR3 nucleotide sequence: TGTGCCAGTAGTAGTTCTGGGACTAGCGGGAAATACGAGCAGTACTTC. Amino acids: CASSSSGTSGKYEQYF.

This clone showed up just a few times. The rearrangement uses TRBV29-1 and TRBJ2-1; D is unclear. The CDR3 is made up of 13 amino acids. Germline CDR1 and CDR2: SQVTM and ANQGSEA. The ends were cut back, 6 bases at V and 8 bases at J, with 17 bases in the middle. CDR3 bases: TGCAGCGTGATGGTGAGTCCTAAACATGAGCAGTTCTTC. This codes for CSVMVSPKHEQFF.

This chain uses TRBV2 with TRBJ2-2, with 9 bases identical to TRBD1. Germline V lookup: CDR1 SNHLY, CDR2 FYNNEI. The CDR3 consists of 13 residues. V trimming: 7 bases; J trimming: 7 bases; junction bases outside the gene matches: 4. The DNA of the CDR3 is TGTGCCAGCACGGGACAGGGACTCGGGGAGCTGTTTTTT. Encoded protein: CASTGQGLGELFF.

V usage is TRBV27 and J usage is TRBJ2-5; TRBD2 is a possible D gene (6 bases). Germline assignment: CDR1 MNHEY and CDR2 SMNVEV (reference sequence). This CDR3 has 16 residues. V was shortened by 3 bases and J by 2 bases, with 16 bases between the two germline ends. The CDR3 coding sequence is TGTGCCAGCAGTTTGGATCGAACCGGAGGGCAAGAGACCCAGTACTTC. This encodes CASSLDRTGGQETQYF.

This chain joins TRBV5-6 and TRBJ2-5, with 7 bases aligning to TRBD1. The CDR3 runs 14 residues. With V trimmed by 3 bases and J by 5 bases, 7 bases remained unmatched. The V gene's germline CDR1 is SGHDT and CDR2 YYEEEE. DNA for the CDR3: TGTGCCAGCAGCTCCACAACAGGGGCCGAGACCCAGTACTTC. Translated: CASSSTTGAETQYF.

A single count supports this clone. The chain employs TRBV3-1 (or the pseudogene TRBV3-2) and TRBJ1-1, with TRBD1 as a possible D gene (6 bases). V was trimmed by 0 bases and J by 5 bases, leaving 16 bases between them. Germline CDR1 LGHDT, CDR2 YNNKEL (reference sequence). CDR3 length: 16 amino acids. The CDR3 nucleotides read TGTGCCAGCAGCCAAGAGTGGGGACAAAGGGGGACTGAAGCTTTCTTT. It yields the protein CASSQEWGQRGTEAFF.

V gene TRBV27 combines with J gene TRBJ2-3; D gene ambiguous. Germline CDR1 and CDR2: MNHEY and SMNVEV (reference sequence). V was shortened by 3 bases and J by 4 bases, with 8 bases between the two germline ends. The CDR3 spans 13 residues. The CDR3, as DNA: TGTGCCAGCAGTTTCACGAGATCAGATACGCAGTATTTT. This translates into CASSFTRSDTQYF.

This chain connects TRBV7-6 to TRBJ2-3; 11 bases match TRBD2. Germline V lookup: CDR1 SGHVS, CDR2 FNYEAQ. The CDR3 loop spans 16 amino acids. J gave up 0 bases and V 4 bases, and 3 bases lay outside the gene matches. The CDR3 sequence is CASSSRLAGSTDTQYF. As DNA, the CDR3 is TGTGCCAGCAGCTCCAGACTAGCGGGGAGCACAGATACGCAGTATTTT.